The 14 T cell receptor beta chains listed next were all sequenced from one sample in a study of control samples from healthy donors and cancer patients. Using immunoSEQ multiplex PCR, the repertoire was profiled, and TCRdb retains in-frame clones only, with some absent. This sample yields tens of thousands of clones, of which roughly nine tenths are seen a single time; about 0.92% belongs to the top ten. Sequences were obtained from blood. All receptors derive from a woman in her 30s in good health.

The rearrangement links TRBV21-1 to TRBJ2-4. TRBV21-1 is annotated as a pseudogene. The CDR3 runs 15 residues. CDR3 amino acids: CASSRPTMAKNIQYF. The CDR3 DNA reads as TGTGCCAGCAGCAGACCCACCATGGCCAAAAACATTCAGTACTTC.

This chain uses TRBV29-1 with TRBJ1-2; D not certain. Trimming took 4 bases from V and 4 from J, leaving 10 bases between them. The CDR3 has 12 residues. Germline V gives CDR1 SQVTM, CDR2 ANQGSEA. This chain's CDR3 is CSVAVQTYGYTF. CDR3 bases: TGCAGCGTTGCGGTACAGACCTATGGCTACACCTTC.

The CDR3 sequence: CASSPGGAAGGYTF. The CDR3 DNA is TGTGCCAGCTCACCAGGGGGAGCTGCGGGGGGCTACACCTTC. The chain employs TRBV18 and TRBJ1-2; TRBD1 is a possible D gene (5 bases). Germline V gene data show CDR1 as KGHSH and CDR2 as LQKENI. V lost 2 bases and J 8 bases, leaving 15 bases between the germline ends. The CDR3 totals 14 residues.

V gene TRBV2 combines with J gene TRBJ1-2, with 9 bases that match TRBD1. In germline, CDR1 is SNHLY, CDR2 FYNNEI. V lost 8 bases and J lost 4; bases outside the gene matches: 8. The CDR3 length is 14 residues. CDR3 DNA: TGTGCCAGCTTCCGACAGGGGGGTTCCTATGGCTACACCTTC. This gives the protein CASFRQGGSYGYTF.

This CDR3 is CASSPGTGPGANVLTF. As DNA, the CDR3 is TGTGCCAGCAGCCCCGGGACAGGGCCTGGGGCCAACGTCCTGACTTTC. This chain uses TRBV11-2 with TRBJ2-6; the match to TRBD1 covers 9 bases. V trimming: 5 bases; J trimming: 2 bases; junction bases outside the gene matches: 4. CDR1 is SGHAT and CDR2 is FQNNGV in the germline V gene. The CDR3 is 16 amino acids.

The rearrangement uses TRBV19 and TRBJ2-3, with D possibly being TRBD2 (5 bases). The CDR3 has 17 amino acids. V lost 5 bases and J 2 bases, leaving 20 bases between the germline ends. Germline loops: CDR1 LNHDA, CDR2 SQIVND (reference sequence). CDR3 protein: CASSPEGLMRPTDTQYF. CDR3 DNA: TGTGCCAGTAGTCCCGAAGGACTCATGAGACCCACAGATACGCAGTATTTT.

This clone showed up just once. The genes are TRBV6-2 or TRBV6-3 and TRBJ1-5, with D maybe TRBD1 (6 bases). In germline, CDR1 is MNHEY, CDR2 SVGEGT. Deletions cut 1 base from V and 5 bases from J, with 9 bases between. This CDR3 is built from 14 residues. The CDR3 sequence is CASSYWAGDQPQHF. DNA for the CDR3: TGTGCCAGCAGTTACTGGGCAGGGGATCAGCCCCAGCATTTT.

The V call is TRBV11-3, the J call TRBJ2-3, with 7 nucleotides matching TRBD2. J was trimmed by 1 base and V by 2 bases; bases with no gene match: 0. This CDR3 region has 14 residues. CDR1 and CDR2 from the germline V gene are SGHNT and YENEEA. The CDR3 loop reads CASSLTSGTDTQYF. The CDR3 nucleotides are TGTGCCAGCAGCTTAACTAGCGGCACAGATACGCAGTATTTT.

The V call is TRBV6-2 or TRBV6-3, the J call TRBJ1-6; D possibly corresponds to TRBD1 (5 bases). Trimming took 4 bases from V and 9 from J, leaving 16 bases between them. This CDR3 has 15 residues. CDR1 MNHEY and CDR2 SVGEGT come from the germline V gene. The CDR3 here is CASSSSPVGGSPLHF. The DNA for the CDR3 is TGTGCCAGCAGTTCGAGTCCCGTTGGGGGTTCACCCCTCCACTTT.

This sequence joins TRBV11-2 and TRBJ2-2; 8 bases agree with TRBD1. CDR1 SGHAT and CDR2 FQNNGV come from the germline V gene. The CDR3 extends over 15 amino acids. Trimming at V came to 7 bases and at J to 2 bases, leaving 6 bases not matched to a gene. Here the CDR3 reads CASTKGQENTGELFF. The CDR3 nucleotides read TGTGCCAGCACCAAGGGACAGGAAAACACCGGGGAGCTGTTTTTT.

V usage is TRBV6-4 and J usage is TRBJ2-3; 11 bases are shared with TRBD2. Trimming removed 6 bases from V and 0 bases from J; junction bases left unmatched: 11. Germline assignment: CDR1 MRHNA and CDR2 SNTAGT. CDR3 length equals 18 residues. The CDR3 loop is CASRVLAGGQASTDTQYF. The CDR3 DNA is TGTGCCAGCAGAGTTCTAGCGGGAGGTCAAGCTAGCACAGATACGCAGTATTTT.

This sequence joins TRBV6-5 and TRBJ1-3; D may be TRBD1 (6 bases). In germline, CDR1 is MNHEY, CDR2 SVGAGI. The CDR3 extends over 15 amino acids. Trimming removed 4 bases from V and 8 bases from J, with 18 bases in between. CDR3 protein: CASSSRGGGEYTIYF. The CDR3 bases are TGTGCCAGCAGTTCCCGGGGAGGGGGGGAATACACCATATATTTT.

V gene TRBV21-1 combines with J gene TRBJ2-7; TRBD2 was called by the table and not checked on the DNA. TRBV21-1 is marked as a pseudogene. The CDR3 is made up of 10 amino acids. The CDR3: CASSLLEQYF. The CDR3 DNA sequence: TGTGCCAGCAGCTTACTCGAGCAGTACTTC.

This clone was counted between two and nine times. The V call is TRBV19, the J call TRBJ1-1, with 12 nucleotides matching TRBD1. The CDR3 consists of 17 residues. Germline V CDR1 and CDR2: LNHDA, SQIVND (reference sequence). Trimming took 2 bases from V and 5 from J; bases not matched to a gene: 9. For the CDR3, the DNA is TGTGCCAGTAGTATATCCGGGACAGGGGGCCAAAGGACTGAAGCTTTCTTT. This encodes CASSISGTGGQRTEAFF. The full variable domain, its missing parts supplied by reference TRBV19 and TRBJ1-1, is DGGITQSPKYLFRKEGQNVTLSCEQNLNHDAMYWYRQDPGQGLRLIYYSQIVNDFQKGDIAEGYSVSREKKESFPLTVTSAQKNPTAFYLCASSISGTGGQRTEAFFGQGTRLTVV.